This TCR beta chain is from a study of blood T cells in healthy people across ages. The wider study: In model experiments, template switching was able to capture about one barcoded beta molecule for every two T cells that were present. Study-wide results and limits: Those diversity estimates obtained from one million T cells were thought to be underestimates.

Points on this clonotype: Its antigen is unidentified.

This CDR3 region has 16 residues. The V segment lost 3 bases and the J segment 1 base; nucleotides outside the gene matches: 6. Healthy Caucasians from Russia aged roughly 6 to 95 served as donors. The use of a sample-barcoded 5' primer and a J-beta primer mix characterized a second PCR of roughly 7 to 11 cycles. The study obtained at least 2.5 million CDR3-containing paired-end reads from every sample. TCRdb used MiXCR to reprocess the 5' RACE reads, holding one entry per CDR3 protein. The table records 1.5 million to 2 million distinct CDR3 sequences, 30% to 40% of them present only once. The TCR was taken from a human donor in good health. The gene calls are TRBV12-3 or TRBV12-4 and TRBJ2-3; 8 bases fit TRBD2. Sequencing was carried out using blood. CDR3 region: CASSFPREGRTDTQYF. CDR3 nucleotides: TGTGCCAGCAGTTTTCCCCGGGAGGGACGCACAGATACGCAGTATTTT.